The present entry profiles one T cell receptor (beta chain) with its context. This specimen comes from a study of siplizumab effects on memory and regulatory T cells. Around 100,000 TCR templates per sample were assayed. The repertoire was sequenced with immunoSEQ multiplex PCR; TCRdb's copy has only in-frame clones and lacks some. The table lists some 96,000 clones, about 91% of them singletons, with 0.13% to 0.15% in the top ten. The source is a human donor in good health. The specimen was CD4+ T cells sorted from blood.

CDR3 in amino acids: CASSQDTGGDYGYTF. The CDR3 DNA follows: TGCGCCAGCAGCCAGGATACAGGGGGGGACTATGGCTACACCTTC. This sequence joins TRBV4-3 and TRBJ1-2; 8 bases are shared with TRBD1. Per the germline V gene, CDR1 is LGHNA and CDR2 is YSLEER. CDR3 length: 15 residues. V dropped 3 bases and J dropped 3; count of bases not matched to a gene: 6.